The entry below describes one TCR beta chain. TCRdb called the PCR reads again in MiXCR, with one record for every CDR3 protein. The sample consists of roughly 9,800 distinct CDR3 sequences, 20% to 25% of them appearing once. The data derive from a study of molecular identifiers for immune sequencing clone quantification. V lost 5 bases to trimming and J lost 5 bases; unmatched junction nucleotides: 7. CDR1 is KGHSH and CDR2 is LQKENI in the germline V gene. This CDR3 region has 15 residues. The source material was naive CD8+ T cells from blood, with Jurkat cell RNA spiked in. Subset described: FACS-sorted CD8+CD4-CCR7+CD45RA+ naive T cells. The rearrangement joins TRBV18 to TRBJ2-1; 9 nucleotides align to TRBD1. The sequence was obtained from a human donor in good health. Some libraries in this study had Jurkat cell RNA spiked in. CDR3: CASSTGQGGDNEQFF. The DNA of the CDR3 is TGTGCCAGCTCAACGGGACAGGGAGGCGACAATGAGCAGTTCTTC.